This TCR beta chain came from a study of immune heterogeneity within non-small cell lung tumors. Study at large: There was 1 tumor not otherwise specified, along with approximately 9 non-squamous carcinomas and a few squamous cell carcinomas. Whole-study findings and limits: Local T-cell clonality correlated moderately but significantly with local tumor mutational burden (R roughly 0.33).

TCR beta CDR3 regions came from multiplex PCR with 32 forward V and 13 reverse J primers. Each CDR3 protein is one row after TCRdb ran MiXCR on the multiplex PCR reads. The sample has 1,900 or so distinct CDR3 sequences, roughly a fifth seen once; the top ten hold under 10%. Sample share makes this clonotype large. Antigen unknown. This CDR3 region has 17 residues. CDR1 SNHLY and CDR2 FYNNEI come from the germline V gene. Trimming removed 2 bases from V and 2 bases from J; junction bases left unmatched: 5. Per sample, 600 ng of bulk tumor genomic DNA was the template used. Every primary tumor yielded several biopsies, spaced far apart, that were taken during surgery. Samples came from untreated patients having curative surgery for newly diagnosed non-small cell lung cancer. Donor patients had newly diagnosed non-small cell lung cancer and were having surgery with curative intent.

This chain links TRBV2 with TRBJ2-6; TRBD1 aligns across 8 bases. The TCR was taken from a woman in her forties or fifties with non-small cell lung cancer. Sequenced sample: lung tumor tissue. In DNA form, the CDR3 reads TGTGCCAGCAGTGAAACTTTGACAGGGGCTGGGGCCAACGTCCTGACTTTC. Its protein product is CASSETLTGAGANVLTF.